This entry features one T cell receptor beta chain sequence. Its antigen remains unknown. The data derive from a study of CD8 T cells in ankylosing spondylitis. For TCR beta, libraries came from quantitative 5'-RACE with molecular barcodes. One entry per CDR3 protein, called by TCRdb with MiXCR from the 5' RACE reads. This table has 75,000 to 95,000 distinct CDR3 sequences, roughly 9% appearing once. Study observations and caveats: For ankylosing spondylitis blood, a TCR beta motif of under ten highly homologous variants appeared characteristic.

V was shortened by 0 bases and J by 4 bases, with 9 bases between the two germline ends. The CDR3 is 14 amino acids. Germline CDR1 is LGHDT and CDR2 is YNNKEL (reference sequence). The sequence was obtained from a male donor with ankylosing spondylitis. V and J are TRBV3-1 and TRBJ1-2; no clear D. The sample comprised blood, either unsorted or a sorted T cell fraction (not recorded which). This CDR3 is CASSQESKAYGYTF. The CDR3 region has the DNA TGTGCCAGCAGCCAAGAAAGCAAGGCCTATGGCTACACCTTC.